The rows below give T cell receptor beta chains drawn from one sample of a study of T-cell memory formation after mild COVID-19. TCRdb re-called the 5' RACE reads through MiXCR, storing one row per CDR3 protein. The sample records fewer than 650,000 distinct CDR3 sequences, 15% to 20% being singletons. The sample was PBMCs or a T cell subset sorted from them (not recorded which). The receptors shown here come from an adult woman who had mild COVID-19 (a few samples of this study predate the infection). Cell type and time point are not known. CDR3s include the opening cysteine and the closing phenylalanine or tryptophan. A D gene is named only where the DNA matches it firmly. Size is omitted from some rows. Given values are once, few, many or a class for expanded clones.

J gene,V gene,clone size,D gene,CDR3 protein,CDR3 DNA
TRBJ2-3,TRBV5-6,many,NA,CASSLGGNTQYF,TGTGCCAGCAGCTTGGGTGGGAATACGCAGTATTTT
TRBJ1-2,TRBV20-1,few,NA,CSARDNTNYGYTF,TGCAGTGCTAGGGACAACACTAACTATGGCTACACCTTC
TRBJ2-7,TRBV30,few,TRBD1,CAWRRTGGIYEQYF,TGTGCCTGGAGGAGGACAGGGGGCATCTACGAGCAGTACTTC
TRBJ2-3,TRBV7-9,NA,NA,CASSLWQASSTDTQYF,TGTGCCAGCAGCTTATGGCAGGCGTCATCCACAGATACGCAGTATTTT
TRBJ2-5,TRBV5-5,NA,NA,CASSLSPSYQETQYF,TGTGCCAGCAGCCTATCCCCGTCGTACCAAGAGACCCAGTACTTC
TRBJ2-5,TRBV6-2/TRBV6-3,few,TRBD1,CASSTPRRGLGETQYF,TGTGCCAGCAGTACCCCCAGAAGGGGGCTCGGAGAGACCCAGTACTTC
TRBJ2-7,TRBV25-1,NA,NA,CASTPNGFEQYF,TGTGCCAGCACTCCCAACGGGTTCGAGCAGTACTTC
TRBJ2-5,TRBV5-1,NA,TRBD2,CASSLGTSAKETQYF,TGCGCCAGCAGCTTGGGGACTAGCGCAAAAGAGACCCAGTACTTC
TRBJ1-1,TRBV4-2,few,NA,CASSQGGRVTEAFF,TGTGCCAGCAGCCAAGGAGGCAGGGTCACTGAAGCTTTCTTT
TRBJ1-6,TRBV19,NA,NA,CASSGGQGSPLHF,TGTGCCAGTAGTGGCGGCCAGGGATCACCCCTCCACTTT
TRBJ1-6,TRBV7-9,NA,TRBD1,CASSLGGQNNSPLHF,TGTGCCAGCAGCTTAGGGGGACAGAATAATTCACCCCTCCACTTT
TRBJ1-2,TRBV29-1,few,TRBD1,CSVEPAGQGYGYTF,TGCAGCGTTGAACCAGCGGGACAGGGTTATGGCTACACCTTC
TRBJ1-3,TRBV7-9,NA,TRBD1,CASSPGTGVNTIYF,TGTGCCAGCAGTCCCGGGACAGGGGTGAACACCATATATTTT
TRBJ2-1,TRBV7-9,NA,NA,CASSLGTRNNEQFF,TGTGCCAGCAGCTTAGGGACTCGAAACAATGAGCAGTTCTTC
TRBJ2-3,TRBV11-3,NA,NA,CASSLGQGMDASSTDTQYF,TGTGCCAGCAGCTTAGGTCAGGGGATGGATGCTTCTAGCACAGATACGCAGTATTTT
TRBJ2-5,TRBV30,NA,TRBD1,CAWMGRGRETQYF,TGTGCCTGGATGGGCAGGGGGCGAGAGACCCAGTACTTC
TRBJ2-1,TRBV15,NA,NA,CATSKPARSNEQFF,TGTGCCACCAGCAAACCCGCGAGGTCCAATGAGCAGTTCTTC
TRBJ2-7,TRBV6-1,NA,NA,CASSEQLTSSYEQYF,TGTGCCAGCAGTGAACAGCTAACGAGCTCCTACGAGCAGTACTTC